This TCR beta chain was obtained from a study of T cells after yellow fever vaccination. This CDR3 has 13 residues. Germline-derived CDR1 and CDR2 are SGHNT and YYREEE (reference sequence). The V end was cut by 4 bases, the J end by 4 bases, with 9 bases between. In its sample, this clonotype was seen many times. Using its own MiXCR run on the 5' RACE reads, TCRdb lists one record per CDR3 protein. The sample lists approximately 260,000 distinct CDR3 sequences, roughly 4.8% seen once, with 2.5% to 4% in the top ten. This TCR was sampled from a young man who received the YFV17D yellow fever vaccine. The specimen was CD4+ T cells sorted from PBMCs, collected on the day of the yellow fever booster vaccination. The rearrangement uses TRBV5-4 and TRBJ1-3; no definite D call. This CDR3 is CASSPVSGNTIYF. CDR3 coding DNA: TGTGCCAGCAGCCCGGTTTCGGGAAACACCATATATTTT.